These 27 T cell receptor beta chains originate from one sample sequenced in a study of STAT3 mutations in large granular lymphocyte leukemia. Findings and caveats of the study: Every T-cell large granular lymphocyte leukemia patient had at least one immunodominant TCR beta clonotype.

Which antigens these TCRs recognize remains unknown. Sequenced by immunoSEQ multiplex PCR; TCRdb stores in-frame clones only, minus some. Of approximately 4,000 clones in the sample, under 70% were seen once. What was sequenced was peripheral blood mononuclear cells. All receptors come from a male patient in his forties or fifties with T-cell large granular lymphocyte leukemia. Some clones in this sample may be carry-over from other donors' samples.

This chain links TRBV7-9 with TRBJ1-2, with D hard to call. Trimming cost V 0 bases and J 0 bases, with 5 bases left between them. CDR1 and CDR2 from the germline V gene are SEHNR and FQNEAQ (reference sequence). The CDR3 runs 14 residues. Here the CDR3 reads CASSLADANYGYTF. CDR3 nucleotide sequence: TGTGCCAGCAGCTTAGCGGACGCTAACTATGGCTACACCTTC. The full variable domain, in which reference TRBV7-9 and TRBJ1-2 provide the parts outside the CDR3, is DTGVSQNPRHKITKRGQNVTFRCDPISEHNRLYWYRQTLGQGPEFLTYFQNEAQLEKSRLLSDRFSAERPKGSFSTLEIQRTEQGDSAMYLCASSLADANYGYTFGSGTRLTVV.

This clone was counted only a few times. The chain couples TRBV4-1 to TRBJ1-5; TRBD1 is a possible D gene (5 bases). Per germline, CDR1 MGHRA and CDR2 YSYEKL. The CDR3 loop spans 14 amino acids. Trimming removed 0 bases from V and 6 bases from J, with 9 bases in between. CDR3 in DNA: TGCGCCAGCAGCCAAGACAGAGGGGTTCAGCCCCAGCATTTT. Amino acid sequence: CASSQDRGVQPQHF.

This clone occurred a few times. V is TRBV19 and J is TRBJ1-1; D is unclear. The CDR3 contains 11 residues. Germline CDR1 reads LNHDA; CDR2 reads SQIVND (reference sequence). Between the trimmed V and J ends, which lost 5 bases and 5 bases, there was a span of 6 bases. CDR3 sequence (DNA): TGTGCCAGTAGTTGGGGAACTGAAGCTTTCTTT. It encodes CASSWGTEAFF.

This clone was counted between two and nine times. The gene calls are TRBV14 and TRBJ1-2; D gene uncertain. Germline V gene data show CDR1 as SGHDN and CDR2 as FVKESK. This CDR3 has 13 amino acids. Trimming shortened V by 2 bases and J by 6 bases, and 10 bases separated the two germline ends. This CDR3 reads CASSQSGIHGYTF. CDR3 DNA sequence: TGTGCCAGCAGCCAAAGTGGGATCCATGGCTACACCTTC.

CDR3 bases: TGCGCCAGCAGCTTTGTCGAGGACAGTAGGAATGAGCAGTTCTTC. As protein: CASSFVEDSRNEQFF. The chain uses TRBV5-1 and TRBJ2-1; TRBD1 is a possible D gene (6 bases). Germline-derived CDR1 and CDR2 are SGHRS and YFSETQ. This CDR3 comprises 15 residues. V lost 2 bases and J 7 bases, leaving 16 bases between the germline ends.

V is TRBV30 and J is TRBJ1-4, with D unresolved. The CDR3 covers 12 residues. Germline CDR1 reads GTSNPN; CDR2 reads SVGIG (reference sequence). The V end was cut by 7 bases, the J end by 6 bases, with 12 bases between. The CDR3 here is CAYSWGYEKLFF. Written as DNA, the CDR3 is TGTGCCTACTCCTGGGGATATGAAAAACTGTTTTTT.

The chain recombines TRBV5-6 with TRBJ1-2, with 7 bases aligning to TRBD1. The CDR3 covers 16 residues. V lost 1 base to trimming and J lost 5 bases; unmatched junction nucleotides: 11. Germline CDR1 is SGHDT and CDR2 is YYEEEE. This CDR3 is CASSLTGGQKKYGYTF. CDR3 DNA: TGTGCCAGCAGCTTGACTGGGGGACAGAAAAAGTATGGCTACACCTTC. The whole variable domain, filled in from reference TRBV5-6 and TRBJ1-2, reads DAGVTQSPTHLIKTRGQQVTLRCSPKSGHDTVSWYQQALGQGPQFIFQYYEEEERQRGNFPDRFSGHQFPNYSSELNVNALLLGDSALYLCASSLTGGQKKYGYTFGSGTRLTVV.

The chain is built from TRBV18 and TRBJ1-3, with D unclear. The CDR3 length is 13 residues. V was trimmed by 10 bases and J by 0 bases, leaving 10 bases between them. The germline gives CDR1 KGHSH, CDR2 LQKENI. The CDR3 here is CATTSGSGNTIYF. CDR3 coding DNA: TGTGCCACCACATCGGGCTCTGGAAACACCATATATTTT.

The chain is built from TRBV30 and TRBJ2-1; D unclear. In germline, CDR1 is GTSNPN, CDR2 SVGIG (reference sequence). V was shortened by 3 bases and J by 8 bases, with 14 bases between the two germline ends. This CDR3 region has 13 residues. The CDR3 sequence: CAWSPEGPDEQFF. In DNA, the CDR3 is TGTGCCTGGAGCCCAGAAGGGCCGGATGAGCAGTTCTTC.

A few counts support this clone. V is TRBV6-1 and J is TRBJ1-5, with TRBD1 identical over 7 bases. This CDR3 region has 15 residues. Germline loops: CDR1 MNHNS, CDR2 SASEGT. V lost 3 bases and J lost 6; bases outside the gene matches: 8. This chain's CDR3 is CASSDAQGEGQPQHF. Here the CDR3 DNA reads TGTGCCAGCAGTGATGCCCAGGGGGAGGGTCAGCCCCAGCATTTT.

This clone was recorded a few times. The chain uses TRBV6-5 and TRBJ1-1, with D tentatively TRBD1 (6 bases). The germline CDR1 and CDR2 sequences are MNHEY and SVGAGI. The germline V and J ends were trimmed by 4 bases and 4 bases, with 7 bases remaining between them. The CDR3 has 12 residues. The DNA for the CDR3 is TGTGCCAGCAGTTTGGGGGCCACTGAAGCTTTCTTT. This translates into CASSLGATEAFF.

The V call is TRBV29-1, the J call TRBJ2-1, with 9 bases lining up with TRBD2. CDR1 SQVTM and CDR2 ANQGSEA come from the germline V gene. V was clipped by 6 bases and J by 6 bases; unmatched bases: 12. The CDR3 is 15 amino acids. The CDR3 loop is CSVITVRGRANEQFF. In DNA, the CDR3 is TGCAGCGTCATTACCGTTCGCGGGAGGGCCAATGAGCAGTTCTTC.

In this sample, this clone turned up a few times. The V gene is TRBV6-6, the J gene TRBJ2-7; TRBD1 aligns across 7 bases. Unmatched junction bases numbered 2, after V lost 2 bases and J lost 7 bases. CDR3 length equals 12 residues. Germline lookup yields CDR1 MNHNY and CDR2 SVGAGI (reference sequence). The CDR3 protein is CASSYPGGEQYF. In DNA, the CDR3 is TGTGCCAGCAGTTACCCAGGGGGAGAGCAGTACTTC.

The chain is built from TRBV27 and TRBJ1-2; 7 nucleotides match TRBD1. Trimming cost V 2 bases and J 3 bases; bases outside gene matches: 3. The germline V gene encodes CDR1 MNHEY and CDR2 SMNVEV (reference sequence). This CDR3 is 14 amino acids long. The CDR3 sequence: CASSLQGGYYGYTF. Written as DNA, the CDR3 is TGTGCCAGCAGTTTACAAGGGGGCTACTATGGCTACACCTTC.

The CDR3 is CASSSNQGVGYEQYF. The CDR3 nucleotides read TGTGCCAGCAGCTCCAACCAGGGGGTAGGGTACGAGCAGTACTTC. The genes are TRBV5-6 and TRBJ2-7; 7 nucleotides align to TRBD1. Germline loops: CDR1 SGHDT, CDR2 YYEEEE. With V trimmed by 3 bases and J by 4 bases, 10 bases remained unmatched. This CDR3 region has 15 residues.

V and J are TRBV4-1 and TRBJ2-3, with TRBD1 as a possible D gene (6 bases). Trimming shortened V by 1 base and J by 8 bases, and 7 bases separated the two germline ends. CDR3 size: 12 residues. Looked up from germline, CDR1 is MGHRA and CDR2 is YSYEKL. The CDR3 is CASSQAQGTQYF. As DNA, the CDR3 is TGCGCCAGCAGCCAAGCACAGGGTACGCAGTATTTT.

The chain uses TRBV18 and TRBJ1-3; D uncertain. The V gene lost 3 bases and the J gene lost 0 bases, with 9 bases spanning the gap. Germline lookup yields CDR1 KGHSH and CDR2 LQKENI. The CDR3 sequence is 15 residues long. The CDR3 sequence is CASSPDMSSGNTIYF. The CDR3 nucleotides are TGTGCCAGCTCACCTGACATGAGCTCTGGAAACACCATATATTTT.

The chain recombines TRBV9 with TRBJ1-3; no definite D call. Between the trimmed V and J ends, which lost 4 bases and 7 bases, there was a span of 12 bases. The CDR3 runs to 13 residues. Germline V gene sequence: CDR1 SGDLS, CDR2 YYNGEE. The CDR3 sequence: CASSPPVGNTIYF. In DNA form, the CDR3 reads TGTGCCAGCAGCCCCCCAGTAGGCAACACCATATATTTT.

V usage is TRBV5-1 and J usage is TRBJ2-3; 13 bases line up with TRBD2. The CDR3 is 16 residues long. Per the germline V gene, CDR1 is SGHRS and CDR2 is YFSETQ. Losses at the gene ends were 2 bases for V and 6 bases for J; bases not matched to a gene: 6. The CDR3 nucleotides read TGCGCCAGCAGCTTCACTAGCGGGAGGGCATGGGATACGCAGTATTTT. This encodes CASSFTSGRAWDTQYF.

The chain joins TRBV7-9 to TRBJ2-7; unclear D gene. Trimming removed 2 bases from V and 6 bases from J, with 8 bases in between. The germline V gene has CDR1 SEHNR and CDR2 FQNEAQ (reference sequence). This CDR3 comprises 12 residues. The CDR3 loop is CASSLQAIEQYF. CDR3 in DNA: TGTGCCAGCAGCTTACAGGCGATCGAGCAGTACTTC.

V is TRBV7-2 and J is TRBJ2-1; TRBD2 aligns across 11 bases. V was clipped by 0 bases and J by 2 bases; unmatched bases: 3. The CDR3 is made up of 17 amino acids. Germline V gene data show CDR1 as SGHTA and CDR2 as FQGNSA. The CDR3 bases are TGTGCCAGCAGCTTAGCGCTAGCGGGAGGTCCCTACAATGAGCAGTTCTTC. Translation: CASSLALAGGPYNEQFF. Together with reference TRBV7-2 and TRBJ2-1, the CDR3 gives the full variable domain: GAGVSQSPSNKVTEKGKDVELRCDPISGHTALYWYRQSLGQGLEFLIYFQGNSAPDKSGLPSDRFSAERTGGSVSTLTIQRTQQEDSAVYLCASSLALAGGPYNEQFFGPGTRLTVL.

The chain has TRBV30 and TRBJ2-7; 8 bases map to TRBD1. Germline V CDR1 and CDR2: GTSNPN, SVGIG (reference sequence). V lost 2 bases to trimming and J lost 5 bases; unmatched junction nucleotides: 2. The CDR3 has 12 amino acids. As DNA, the CDR3 is TGTGCCTGGAGTCCAGGGGGCAACGAGCAGTACTTC. This gives the protein CAWSPGGNEQYF.

This clone is medium-sized (0.01 to 0.1%). The V and J genes are TRBV6-5 and TRBJ1-5; a weak D match, TRBD1 (5 bases). The CDR3 is 15 residues long. In germline, CDR1 is MNHEY, CDR2 SVGAGI. Trimming left V 10 bases short and J 3 bases short, with 19 bases between. The CDR3 DNA is TGTGCCACGGGACTCGGGCTTGAGGCCAATCAGCCCCAGCATTTT. This sequence encodes CATGLGLEANQPQHF.

This clone was recorded a few times. V usage is TRBV18 and J usage is TRBJ1-2, with D unclear. V was shortened by 3 bases and J by 7 bases, with 9 bases between the two germline ends. This CDR3 is 12 amino acids long. The germline gives CDR1 KGHSH, CDR2 LQKENI. CDR3 coding DNA: TGTGCCAGCTCACCCGGAGGGAGTGGCTACACCTTC. Translated, it gives CASSPGGSGYTF.

This clone is termed medium-sized. This chain connects TRBV4-1 to TRBJ1-5, with TRBD1 as a possible D gene (5 bases). Germline assignment: CDR1 MGHRA and CDR2 YSYEKL. The CDR3 is 14 amino acids. V dropped 8 bases and J dropped 9 bases, with 20 bases sitting between them. In DNA, the CDR3 is TGCGCCAGCCAACTGGGGCAGGGCGGAGGGCCCCAGCATTTT. This translates into CASQLGQGGGPQHF.

This CDR3 reads CSAIREYEQYF. The CDR3 region has the DNA TGCAGTGCTATTAGGGAATACGAGCAGTACTTC. The V gene is TRBV20-1, the J gene TRBJ2-7; D gene ambiguous. This CDR3 is built from 11 residues. Deletions cut 4 bases from V and 4 bases from J, with 8 bases between. CDR1 is DFQATT and CDR2 is SNEGSKA in the germline V gene (reference sequence).

The rearrangement links TRBV7-9 to TRBJ2-1; D not certain. This CDR3 comprises 15 residues. Germline lookup yields CDR1 SEHNR and CDR2 FQNEAQ (reference sequence). Trimming removed 3 bases from V and 0 bases from J, with 9 bases in between. CDR3 amino acids: CASSLVRASYNEQFF. The CDR3 coding sequence is TGTGCCAGCAGCTTGGTTAGGGCCTCCTACAATGAGCAGTTCTTC.